This T cell receptor (beta chain) is from a study of blood T cell repertoires in COVID-19. TCRdb keeps only in-frame clones here, not all; method: immunoSEQ multiplex PCR. The sample includes approximately 230,000 clones, about 85% of them seen just once. The CDR3 has 12 residues. The V end was cut by 7 bases, the J end by 0 bases, with 7 bases between. CDR1 and CDR2 (germline): SQVTM, ANQGSEA. Specimen: peripheral blood. This sequence was found in a man aged 25-45 years with active or convalescent COVID-19. The chain is built from TRBV29-1 and TRBJ1-3; D remains ambiguous. The CDR3 sequence is CSGRGSGNTIYF. CDR3 DNA: TGCAGCGGACGGGGCTCTGGAAACACCATATATTTT.